This is a list of T cell receptor beta chains from one sample in a study of T cells in Graves' hyperthyroidism and ophthalmopathy. TCRdb reanalysed the multiplex PCR reads using MiXCR and keeps one entry per CDR3 protein. The table has more than 300,000 distinct CDR3 sequences, more than 14% seen once; the top ten hold about 20%. What was sequenced was blood. These receptors all come from a woman in her 30s with Graves' ophthalmopathy. Both conserved end residues are part of each CDR3. A D gene is named only where the DNA matches it firmly. The size field is filled for only some rows; it gives once, few, many or a size class.

few	TRBV24-1	TRBD1	TRBJ1-5	CATSVPMGQGSGQPQHF	TGTGCCACCAGTGTCCCCATGGGACAGGGTTCAGGACAGCCCCAGCATTTT
many	TRBV5-5	TRBD1	TRBJ2-7	CASSTGGGTSYEQYF	TGTGCCAGCAGTACAGGGGGCGGAACATCCTACGAGCAGTACTTC
many	TRBV7-7	.	TRBJ2-1	CASSLGQSYNEQFF	TGTGCTAGCAGCTTGGGACAATCCTACAATGAGCAGTTCTTC
many	TRBV7-9	.	TRBJ1-1	CASSLAPLAMNTEAFF	TGTGCCAGCAGCTTAGCACCCTTAGCCATGAACACTGAAGCTTTCTTT
.	TRBV25-1	TRBD1	TRBJ1-5	CASREKQGAGNQPQHF	TGTGCCAGCAGGGAAAAACAGGGGGCGGGCAATCAGCCCCAGCATTTT
few	TRBV5-1	TRBD1	TRBJ2-5	CASSLGRTGETQYF	TGCGCCAGCAGCTTGGGTCGGACAGGGGAGACCCAGTACTTC
many	TRBV2	TRBD1	TRBJ1-3	CASTPSTGSGNTIYF	TGTGCCAGCACCCCGTCGACAGGGTCTGGAAACACCATATATTTT
few	TRBV5-6	.	TRBJ2-3	CASTLDPGLDTDTQYF	TGTGCCAGCACCCTGGATCCCGGCCTAGACACAGATACGCAGTATTTT
.	TRBV5-4	TRBD1	TRBJ1-2	CASSPVKTGVDGYTF	TGTGCCAGCAGCCCCGTGAAGACAGGGGTGGACGGCTACACCTTC
many	TRBV3-1	.	TRBJ1-6	CASTYTGRYNSPLHF	TGTGCCAGCACCTATACAGGACGGTATAATTCACCCCTCCACTTT
many	TRBV10-1	TRBD1	TRBJ1-1	CASRPGQKNTEAFF	TGCGCCAGCAGACCGGGACAGAAAAACACTGAAGCTTTCTTT
many	TRBV20-1	.	TRBJ1-5	CSARVEGSSNQPQHF	TGCAGTGCTAGAGTGGAGGGGAGTAGCAATCAGCCCCAGCATTTT
many	TRBV2	.	TRBJ2-3	CASSELMTDTQYF	TGTGCCAGCAGTGAATTAATGACAGATACGCAGTATTTT
.	TRBV20-1	.	TRBJ1-5	CSAQDTHSNQPQHF	TGCAGTGCTCAAGACACCCATAGCAATCAGCCCCAGCATTTT
.	TRBV12-3/TRBV12-4	.	TRBJ1-1	CASSPQISSEAFF	TGTGCCAGCAGTCCTCAGATTTCATCTGAAGCTTTCTTT
.	TRBV6-1	.	TRBJ2-1	CASRRSYNEQFF	TGTGCCAGCAGGCGCTCCTACAATGAGCAGTTCTTC
few	TRBV6-1	.	TRBJ1-5	CASSEGGFDQPQHF	TGTGCCAGCAGTGAGGGGGGCTTCGATCAGCCCCAGCATTTT
many	TRBV3-1	.	TRBJ2-7	CASSQYELGGRYEQYF	TGTGCCAGCAGCCAATATGAGCTGGGGGGAAGGTACGAGCAGTACTTC
.	TRBV10-3	.	TRBJ1-5	CAISEQVGDQPQHF	TGTGCCATCAGTGAACAGGTGGGGGATCAGCCCCAGCATTTT
many	TRBV12-3/TRBV12-4	.	TRBJ1-1	CASSLATWGGNTEAFF	TGTGCCAGCAGTTTAGCTACGTGGGGGGGGAACACTGAAGCTTTCTTT
many	TRBV7-2	.	TRBJ2-3	CASSRGLDTQYF	TGTGCCAGCAGCCGAGGGTTAGATACGCAGTATTTT
.	TRBV2	TRBD2	TRBJ2-3	CASRPLGGGAADTQYF	TGTGCCAGCAGGCCCCTTGGCGGGGGGGCAGCAGATACGCAGTATTTT
.	TRBV30	.	TRBJ1-2	CAWSVLRGGGYGYTF	TGTGCCTGGAGTGTACTGAGGGGGGGGGGCTATGGCTACACCTTC
many	TRBV5-8	.	TRBJ2-2	CASSLVVRNTGELFF	TGTGCCAGCAGCTTGGTAGTCAGGAACACCGGGGAGCTGTTTTTT